The 28 T cell receptor beta chains below come from one sample, sequenced in a study of shared clonotypes between healthy human individuals. Sequencing was performed with immunoSEQ multiplex PCR; in TCRdb, only in-frame clones are kept and a portion is missing. The sample includes about a million clones, roughly 77% seen only once; the top ten take 0.89%. The sequenced sample was memory CD4+ T cells from PBMCs. Subset: CD45RA-negative fraction. The origin of the receptors is a young man in good health. Some clones in this sample may be carry-over from other donors' samples.

This clone has just a few counts. V and J are TRBV20-1 and TRBJ1-2; D unclear. With 5 bases removed from V and 6 bases from J, the gap between germline ends came to 7 bases. The CDR3 contains 10 residues. CDR1 is DFQATT and CDR2 is SNEGSKA in the germline V gene (reference sequence). This chain's CDR3 is CSAFEDGYTF. The CDR3 DNA follows: TGCAGTGCTTTTGAAGATGGCTACACCTTC.

The chain recombines TRBV6-1 with TRBJ2-7; weak D call: TRBD2 (5 bases). CDR1 is MNHNS and CDR2 is SASEGT in the germline V gene. CDR3 length: 16 amino acids. Between the trimmed V and J ends, which lost 0 bases and 4 bases, there was a span of 16 bases. CDR3 sequence reads: CASSEAWTPSGYEQYF. CDR3 in DNA: TGTGCCAGCAGTGAAGCGTGGACTCCCTCGGGTTACGAGCAGTACTTC.

The chain employs TRBV2 and TRBJ2-1, with D unclear. The CDR3 spans 15 residues. V dropped 8 bases and J dropped 5 bases, with 19 bases sitting between them. Germline loops: CDR1 SNHLY, CDR2 FYNNEI. DNA of the CDR3: TGTGCCAGCTCCGTAAGGCCTTCGTCAAACAATGAGCAGTTCTTC. Translation gives CASSVRPSSNNEQFF.

The V gene is TRBV18, the J gene TRBJ2-2; D not resolved. Germline CDR1 KGHSH, CDR2 LQKENI. The CDR3 covers 14 residues. V lost 2 bases to trimming and J lost 6 bases, with 10 bases between them. In nucleotides, the CDR3 is TGTGCCAGCTCACCATTTGACTTATCCGGGGAGCTGTTTTTT. Protein: CASSPFDLSGELFF.

Regarding this clone: Other DNA sequences from this sample encode an identical CDR3 as well. This chain uses TRBV28 with TRBJ1-4; D might be TRBD1 (5 bases). The CDR3 has 15 residues. V was trimmed by 6 bases and J by 8 bases, leaving 19 bases between them. The germline V gene has CDR1 MDHEN and CDR2 SYDVKM. This CDR3 reads CASSSIGQGEEKLFF. The CDR3 region has the DNA TGTGCCAGCAGCTCTATAGGACAAGGGGAGGAAAAACTGTTTTTT.

The rearrangement uses TRBV5-1 and TRBJ2-3, with D perhaps TRBD1 or TRBD2 (5 bases each). V shed 0 bases and J shed 4 bases, with 12 bases lying between them. The CDR3 length is 15 residues. Germline V gene data show CDR1 as SGHRS and CDR2 as YFSETQ. Here the CDR3 reads CASSLVVGVSDTQYF. The CDR3 DNA reads TGCGCCAGCAGCTTGGTGGTGGGGGTCTCAGATACGCAGTATTTT.

As for this clone: One base away lies a much larger clone, so this may be a sequencing read error. The identical CDR3 is also encoded by other nucleotide sequences in the sample. V and J are TRBV5-1 and TRBJ2-7; 7 bases match TRBD1. V shed 0 bases, J shed 2 bases, and the junction held 2 bases outside the gene matches. The CDR3 is made up of 14 amino acids. Germline V lookup: CDR1 SGHRS, CDR2 YFSETQ. The CDR3 bases are TGCGCCAGCAGCTTGGGACAGGGTCCCTACGAGCAGTACTTC. It codes for CASSLGQGPYEQYF.

This chain connects TRBV5-1 to TRBJ2-3; 7 nucleotides agree with TRBD1. Germline V gene lookup returns CDR1 SGHRS and CDR2 YFSETQ. The CDR3 is 16 residues long. V was pared by 9 bases and J by 2 bases, with 15 bases of the junction left unmatched. The CDR3 loop is CATGQATSTSTDTQYF. The CDR3 DNA sequence: TGCGCCACCGGACAGGCCACCTCAACTTCCACAGATACGCAGTATTTT.

This clone was recorded only once. This chain connects TRBV9 to TRBJ1-4; 11 nucleotides line up with TRBD1. Germline V gene lookup returns CDR1 SGDLS and CDR2 YYNGEE. CDR3 length equals 15 residues. Germline trimming cut 4 bases from V and 7 bases from J; bases unmatched to any gene: 6. The CDR3 is CASSPRGTGGEKLFF. In DNA form, the CDR3 reads TGTGCCAGCAGCCCAAGAGGGACAGGGGGTGAAAAACTGTTTTTT.

This chain links TRBV7-8 with TRBJ2-1, with TRBD2 matching over 12 bases. Per germline, CDR1 SGHVS and CDR2 FQNEAQ. This CDR3 is 15 amino acids long. The junction had 7 bases not matched to a gene; V was cut back by 7 bases and J by 6 bases. CDR3 nucleotide sequence: TGTGCCAGCAACCGACTAGCGGGAGTTTCCAATGAGCAGTTCTTC. Protein product: CASNRLAGVSNEQFF.

In nucleotides, the CDR3 is TGTGCCAGCTCACCAATGAGTGTCTCCTACAATGAGCAGTTCTTC. Translation gives CASSPMSVSYNEQFF. This chain connects TRBV18 to TRBJ2-1; D is unresolved. The CDR3 covers 15 residues. The V end was cut by 2 bases, the J end by 0 bases, with 8 bases between. The germline gives CDR1 KGHSH, CDR2 LQKENI.

V usage is TRBV5-4 and J usage is TRBJ2-5, with 9 bases identical to TRBD2. The CDR3 has 16 residues. CDR1 SGHNT and CDR2 YYREEE come from the germline V gene (reference sequence). The V and J ends lost 4 bases and 1 base, in that order; junction bases with no gene match: 8. CDR3 amino acids: CASSQGLAGLQETQYF. The CDR3 nucleotides are TGTGCCAGCAGCCAGGGGCTAGCGGGGCTCCAAGAGACCCAGTACTTC.

This chain uses TRBV4-1 with TRBJ2-7; the D is unclear. V dropped 4 bases and J dropped 2 bases, with 15 bases sitting between them. The length of the CDR3 is 15 residues. The germline V gene has CDR1 MGHRA and CDR2 YSYEKL. CDR3: CASSLLHAVPYEQYF. CDR3 sequence (DNA): TGCGCCAGCAGCCTTCTCCACGCAGTCCCCTACGAGCAGTACTTC.

This chain links TRBV11-2 with TRBJ1-3, with D possibly TRBD1 on 6 matching bases. Germline CDR1 and CDR2: SGHAT and FQNNGV. The CDR3 extends over 16 amino acids. Trimming pared 2 bases from V and 4 bases from J, leaving 15 bases between. The CDR3 loop is CASSLTAGVDGNTIYF. The DNA for the CDR3 is TGTGCCAGCAGCTTAACGGCAGGGGTGGACGGAAACACCATATATTTT.

The chain links TRBV5-1 to TRBJ2-3; 9 nucleotides match TRBD2. Per the germline V gene, CDR1 is SGHRS and CDR2 is YFSETQ. CDR3 size: 16 residues. J was trimmed by 2 bases and V by 3 bases; bases with no gene match: 7. The CDR3 is CASSSVSGRDTDTQYF. In DNA form, the CDR3 reads TGCGCCAGCAGCTCGGTTAGCGGGAGAGACACAGATACGCAGTATTTT.

The V gene is TRBV27, the J gene TRBJ2-5; D possibly corresponds to TRBD2 (5 bases). The CDR3 sequence is 17 residues long. Germline CDR1 is MNHEY and CDR2 is SMNVEV (reference sequence). Trimming left V 5 bases short and J 2 bases short, with 21 bases between. CDR3 protein: CASSVNMPGLRQETQYF. The CDR3 nucleotides read TGTGCCAGCAGTGTAAACATGCCTGGACTTCGGCAAGAGACCCAGTACTTC.

This clone was detected only once. Other DNA sequences within the sample encode an identical CDR3. This sequence joins TRBV2 and TRBJ2-1; 9 bases line up with TRBD2. The V and J ends lost 6 bases and 4 bases, in that order; junction bases with no gene match: 7. CDR1 is SNHLY and CDR2 is FYNNEI in the germline V gene. This CDR3 comprises 15 residues. The CDR3 DNA follows: TGTGCCAGCAGGATGACTAGCGGACTTTACAATGAGCAGTTCTTC. Its protein product is CASRMTSGLYNEQFF.

The genes are TRBV7-8 and TRBJ2-3; D unresolved. This CDR3 spans 14 amino acids. Trimming stripped 5 bases from V and 6 bases from J, with 15 bases between. The germline CDR1 and CDR2 sequences are SGHVS and FQNEAQ. The CDR3 nucleotides read TGTGCCAGCAGCCCCCAGATAAGCAGCGATACGCAGTATTTT. Translated, it gives CASSPQISSDTQYF.

This clone was detected only a few times. The chain carries TRBV5-4 and TRBJ2-5; 8 bases are shared with TRBD2. The V and J ends lost 0 bases and 3 bases, in that order; junction bases with no gene match: 1. The CDR3 is made up of 14 amino acids. From germline, CDR1 is SGHNT and CDR2 YYREEE (reference sequence). DNA of the CDR3: TGTGCCAGCAGCTTGGACGGGAGGGAAGAGACCCAGTACTTC. It specifies CASSLDGREETQYF.

This clone appeared once. V usage is TRBV11-2 and J usage is TRBJ2-5; 7 bases are a match to TRBD1. CDR1 is SGHAT and CDR2 is FQNNGV in the germline V gene. The CDR3 length is 14 residues. After removal of 4 bases from V and 4 bases from J, the junction contained 6 bases not matched to a gene. For the CDR3, the DNA is TGTGCCAGCAGCTGGTCAACAGGGGTAGAGACCCAGTACTTC. The encoded protein is CASSWSTGVETQYF.

The chain has TRBV7-2 and TRBJ2-5; D gene unclear. Germline V gene sequence: CDR1 SGHTA, CDR2 FQGNSA. V lost 2 bases to trimming and J lost 3 bases, with 10 bases between them. There are 14 residues in the CDR3. This chain's CDR3 is CASSLHGREETQYF. The CDR3 coding sequence is TGTGCCAGCAGCTTACACGGCAGAGAAGAGACCCAGTACTTC. The full variable domain, completed using reference TRBV7-2 and TRBJ2-5, is GAGVSQSPSNKVTEKGKDVELRCDPISGHTALYWYRQSLGQGLEFLIYFQGNSAPDKSGLPSDRFSAERTGGSVSTLTIQRTQQEDSAVYLCASSLHGREETQYFGPGTRLLVL.

The chain combines TRBV11-2 with TRBJ2-7; D unclear. The V and J ends lost 5 bases and 0 bases respectively, with 20 bases between them. The CDR3 runs 17 residues. Germline assignment: CDR1 SGHAT and CDR2 FQNNGV. The CDR3 DNA reads TGTGCCAGCAGCACAACCCCGGCCCGACACCGCTCCTACGAGCAGTACTTC. This codes for CASSTTPARHRSYEQYF. The whole variable domain, filled in from reference TRBV11-2 and TRBJ2-7, reads EAGVAQSPRYKIIEKRQSVAFWCNPISGHATLYWYQQILGQGPKLLIQFQNNGVVDDSQLPKDRFSAERLKGVDSTLKIQPAKLEDSAVYLCASSTTPARHRSYEQYFGPGTRLTVT.

The rearrangement uses TRBV6-1 and TRBJ2-7; a possible D gene is TRBD1 (6 bases). CDR1 is MNHNS, CDR2 SASEGT, per germline. Trimming shortened V by 5 bases and J by 4 bases, and 18 bases separated the two germline ends. This CDR3 spans 15 amino acids. The DNA for the CDR3 is TGTGCCAGCAGTATATCCCCGGACAGCAAGTACGAGCAGTACTTC. This gives the protein CASSISPDSKYEQYF.

As DNA, the CDR3 is TGCGCCAGCAGCCTAGAAAGGTCGGGACTAGCCCAAGAGACCCAGTACTTC. Amino acid sequence: CASSLERSGLAQETQYF. The chain carries TRBV5-1 and TRBJ2-5; 9 bases match TRBD2. CDR1 and CDR2 (germline): SGHRS, YFSETQ. Unmatched junction bases numbered 11, after V lost 4 bases and J lost 1 base. CDR3 length equals 17 residues.

CDR3 DNA: TGTGCCAGCAGTACGGGCTATGGCTACACCTTC. Its protein is CASSTGYGYTF. V gene TRBV28 combines with J gene TRBJ1-2; D is unclear. CDR3 size: 11 residues. The germline gives CDR1 MDHEN, CDR2 SYDVKM. V lost 5 bases and J lost 4, with 5 bases in between.

This clone turned up a few times. The chain combines TRBV9 with TRBJ1-2; 8 bases align to TRBD1. Germline CDR1 reads SGDLS; CDR2 reads YYNGEE. This CDR3 contains 14 residues. V lost 2 bases, J lost 8 bases, and 8 bases stayed unmatched. CDR3 sequence (DNA): TGTGCCAGCAGCGTCCAGGGGGCGCGAGAAGGCTACACCTTC. It encodes CASSVQGAREGYTF.

The rearrangement uses TRBV18 and TRBJ2-5, with a weak D call TRBD2 (5 bases). This CDR3 region has 13 residues. CDR1 KGHSH and CDR2 LQKENI come from the germline V gene. Deletions cut 5 bases from V and 1 base from J, with 8 bases between. Here the CDR3 reads CASSLRAQETQYF. DNA for the CDR3: TGTGCCAGCTCATTGCGGGCCCAAGAGACCCAGTACTTC.

This clone was recorded a few times. The CDR3 region is CASSLMKTSGTGELFF. The DNA for the CDR3 is TGTGCCAGCAGCTTAATGAAGACTAGCGGCACCGGGGAGCTGTTTTTT. The genes are TRBV7-3 and TRBJ2-2; 9 nucleotides match TRBD2. The trim removed 1 base at V and 4 bases at J, leaving 4 bases unmatched. The CDR3 extends over 16 amino acids. Germline-derived CDR1 and CDR2 are SGHTA and FQGTGA.